This is a list of T cell receptor beta chains from one sample in a study of beta chain features in type 1 diabetes. Libraries were prepared by immunoSEQ multiplex PCR; TCRdb keeps only in-frame clonotypes and omits some of them. The sample shows roughly 300,000 clones, approximately 14% of them seen only once. Sequencing input: naive CD4+ T cells from blood. Every receptor here comes from a man in his thirties or forties with type 1 diabetes. The CDR3 runs from the conserved cysteine through the conserved F or W. Each record gives: J gene, V gene, clone size, D gene, CDR3 protein, CDR3 DNA. A D gene is named only where the DNA matches it firmly. Not all rows give a size; the values are once, few, many and, for expanded clones, a class.

J gene: TRBJ1-3
V gene: TRBV30
clone size: few
D gene: TRBD1
CDR3 protein: CAWREQGAGNTIYF
CDR3 DNA: TGTGCCTGGAGAGAACAGGGGGCGGGAAACACCATATATTTT

J gene: TRBJ2-7
V gene: TRBV7-2
clone size: few
D gene: NA
CDR3 protein: CASSLVQGHEQYF
CDR3 DNA: TGTGCCAGCAGCTTAGTGCAGGGCCACGAGCAGTACTTC

J gene: TRBJ1-2
V gene: TRBV4-1
clone size: few
D gene: NA
CDR3 protein: CASSQVQGDYGYTF
CDR3 DNA: TGCGCCAGCAGCCAAGTCCAAGGGGACTATGGCTACACCTTC

J gene: TRBJ1-1
V gene: TRBV28
clone size: NA
D gene: TRBD1
CDR3 protein: CASSPWDRRSTEAFF
CDR3 DNA: TGTGCCAGCAGTCCTTGGGACAGGCGGAGCACTGAAGCTTTCTTT

J gene: TRBJ2-3
V gene: TRBV29-1
clone size: NA
D gene: TRBD2
CDR3 protein: CSVDNPSGRYTDTQYF
CDR3 DNA: TGCAGCGTTGATAATCCCAGCGGGAGATACACAGATACGCAGTATTTT

J gene: TRBJ2-1
V gene: TRBV5-1
clone size: NA
D gene: TRBD2
CDR3 protein: CASSLDSGGSNEQFF
CDR3 DNA: TGCGCCAGCAGCTTGGATAGCGGGGGTTCGAATGAGCAGTTCTTC

J gene: TRBJ2-1
V gene: TRBV18
clone size: few
D gene: NA
CDR3 protein: CASSPTGQHNEQFF
CDR3 DNA: TGTGCCAGCTCACCGACTGGACAGCACAATGAGCAGTTCTTC

J gene: TRBJ2-5
V gene: TRBV15
clone size: few
D gene: NA
CDR3 protein: CATSRDRSNQETQYF
CDR3 DNA: TGTGCCACCAGCAGAGATCGGTCAAATCAAGAGACCCAGTACTTC

J gene: TRBJ2-6
V gene: TRBV9
clone size: NA
D gene: TRBD1
CDR3 protein: CASSPGQGNSGANVLTF
CDR3 DNA: TGTGCCAGCAGCCCAGGACAGGGAAACTCTGGGGCCAACGTCCTGACTTTC

J gene: TRBJ2-3
V gene: TRBV28
clone size: NA
D gene: TRBD2
CDR3 protein: CASSWGGLAGLTDTQYF
CDR3 DNA: TGTGCCAGCAGTTGGGGGGGACTAGCGGGCCTCACAGATACGCAGTATTTT

J gene: TRBJ1-2
V gene: TRBV28
clone size: NA
D gene: NA
CDR3 protein: CASSLAAGNYGYTF
CDR3 DNA: TGTGCCAGCAGTTTAGCCGCGGGTAACTATGGCTACACCTTC

J gene: TRBJ1-5
V gene: TRBV25-1
clone size: NA
D gene: NA
CDR3 protein: CASSDAGDGDQPQHF
CDR3 DNA: TGTGCCAGCAGTGATGCTGGTGATGGAGATCAGCCCCAGCATTTT

J gene: TRBJ1-2
V gene: TRBV10-3
clone size: NA
D gene: NA
CDR3 protein: CAISLTDYGYTF
CDR3 DNA: TGTGCCATCAGCCTGACAGACTATGGCTACACCTTC

J gene: TRBJ1-1
V gene: TRBV7-9
clone size: NA
D gene: TRBD1
CDR3 protein: CASSLTRQGLAEAFF
CDR3 DNA: TGTGCCAGCAGCTTAACTAGACAGGGGCTGGCTGAAGCTTTCTTT

J gene: TRBJ1-2
V gene: TRBV28
clone size: few
D gene: NA
CDR3 protein: CASSLQRYGYTF
CDR3 DNA: TGTGCCAGCAGTTTACAACGGTATGGCTACACCTTC

J gene: TRBJ2-3
V gene: TRBV7-2
clone size: NA
D gene: NA
CDR3 protein: CASSLASADTQYF
CDR3 DNA: TGTGCCAGCAGCTTAGCGTCCGCAGATACGCAGTATTTT

J gene: TRBJ2-7
V gene: TRBV5-1
clone size: few
D gene: TRBD1
CDR3 protein: CASSLTGTDYEQYF
CDR3 DNA: TGCGCCAGCAGCTTGACCGGGACAGACTACGAGCAGTACTTC

J gene: TRBJ2-7
V gene: TRBV7-9
clone size: few
D gene: NA
CDR3 protein: CASSLPGAYEQYF
CDR3 DNA: TGTGCCAGCAGCTTACCCGGGGCCTACGAGCAGTACTTC

J gene: TRBJ2-3
V gene: TRBV6-5
clone size: NA
D gene: TRBD2
CDR3 protein: CASSYRAGGGVDTQYF
CDR3 DNA: TGTGCCAGCAGTTATAGGGCGGGAGGTGGAGTAGATACGCAGTATTTT

J gene: TRBJ1-1
V gene: TRBV7-2
clone size: few
D gene: NA
CDR3 protein: CASSPGTVGTFF
CDR3 DNA: TGTGCCAGCAGCCCTGGGACTGTCGGAACTTTCTTT

J gene: TRBJ2-5
V gene: TRBV7-3
clone size: NA
D gene: NA
CDR3 protein: CASSCSPSGEETQYF
CDR3 DNA: TGTGCCAGCAGTTGCAGCCCTTCAGGGGAAGAGACCCAGTACTTC

J gene: TRBJ2-2
V gene: TRBV7-3
clone size: NA
D gene: NA
CDR3 protein: CASSPNAGTGELFF
CDR3 DNA: TGTGCCAGCAGCCCAAATGCCGGGACCGGGGAGCTGTTTTTT

J gene: TRBJ2-5
V gene: TRBV7-2
clone size: NA
D gene: TRBD1
CDR3 protein: CASSTRTGGRETQYF
CDR3 DNA: TGTGCCAGCAGCACGAGGACAGGGGGCCGAGAGACCCAGTACTTC

J gene: TRBJ2-2
V gene: TRBV19
clone size: NA
D gene: NA
CDR3 protein: CASSRARENTGELFF
CDR3 DNA: TGTGCCAGTAGTAGGGCGAGGGAGAACACCGGGGAGCTGTTTTTT

J gene: TRBJ2-7
V gene: TRBV28
clone size: few
D gene: TRBD2
CDR3 protein: CAGGGIHEQYF
CDR3 DNA: TGTGCCGGGGGGGGTATCCACGAGCAGTACTTC

J gene: TRBJ1-2
V gene: TRBV27
clone size: NA
D gene: TRBD1
CDR3 protein: CASSEDRGYGYTF
CDR3 DNA: TGTGCCAGCAGTGAAGACAGGGGCTATGGCTACACCTTC

J gene: TRBJ2-1
V gene: TRBV20-1
clone size: NA
D gene: NA
CDR3 protein: CSAPGNEQFF
CDR3 DNA: TGCAGTGCGCCGGGGAATGAGCAGTTCTTC

J gene: TRBJ1-1
V gene: TRBV2
clone size: few
D gene: TRBD1
CDR3 protein: CASSGDSPKAFF
CDR3 DNA: TGTGCCAGCAGTGGGGACAGCCCTAAAGCTTTCTTT